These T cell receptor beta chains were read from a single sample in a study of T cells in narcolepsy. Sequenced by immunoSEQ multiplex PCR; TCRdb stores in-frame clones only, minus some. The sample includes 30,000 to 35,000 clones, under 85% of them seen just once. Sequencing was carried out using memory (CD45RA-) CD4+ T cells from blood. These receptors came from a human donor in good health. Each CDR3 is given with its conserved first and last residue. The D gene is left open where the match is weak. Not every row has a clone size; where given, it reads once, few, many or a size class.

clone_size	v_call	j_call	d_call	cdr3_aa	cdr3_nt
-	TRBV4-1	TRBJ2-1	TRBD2	CASSQDPRTSGRNEQFF	TGCGCCAGCAGCCAAGACCCGAGGACTAGCGGGAGAAATGAGCAGTTCTTC
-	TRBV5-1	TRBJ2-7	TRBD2	CASSPRTSYEQYF	TGCGCCAGCAGCCCGAGGACTAGCTACGAGCAGTACTTC
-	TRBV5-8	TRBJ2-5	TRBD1	CASSWGQKETQYF	TGTGCCAGCAGCTGGGGACAGAAAGAGACCCAGTACTTC
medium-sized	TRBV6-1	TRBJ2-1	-	CASSSRGNEQFF	TGTGCCAGCAGTTCCCGGGGTAATGAGCAGTTCTTC
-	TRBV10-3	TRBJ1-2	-	CAISDSGASNYGYTF	TGTGCCATCAGTGATTCAGGGGCCTCAAACTATGGCTACACCTTC
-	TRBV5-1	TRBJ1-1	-	CASRAGGMHTEAFF	TGCGCCAGCAGAGCCGGGGGGATGCACACTGAAGCTTTCTTT
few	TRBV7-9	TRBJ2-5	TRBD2	CASSNPPGGLGETQYF	TGTGCCAGCAGCAATCCCCCCGGGGGGTTGGGAGAGACCCAGTACTTC
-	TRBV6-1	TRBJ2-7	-	CASRPSGTHYEQYF	TGTGCCAGCAGGCCCTCCGGGACCCACTACGAGCAGTACTTC
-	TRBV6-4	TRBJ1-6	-	CATRKDFDSPLHF	TGTGCCACGAGAAAGGATTTTGATTCACCCCTCCACTTT
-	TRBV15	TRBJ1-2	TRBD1	CATSVTGVRGGYTF	TGTGCCACCAGCGTGACAGGGGTACGCGGTGGCTACACCTTC
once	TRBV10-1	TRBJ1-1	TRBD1	CASSDPGTGGTEAFF	TGCGCCAGCAGTGATCCCGGGACAGGGGGGACTGAAGCTTTCTTT
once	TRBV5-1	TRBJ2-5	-	CASRADPGGQETQYF	TGCGCCAGTAGAGCGGACCCAGGGGGGCAAGAGACCCAGTACTTC
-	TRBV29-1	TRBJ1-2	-	CSVELGGYGYTF	TGCAGCGTTGAACTGGGAGGGTATGGCTACACCTTC
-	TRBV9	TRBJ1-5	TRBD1	CASSVDGTGIQPQHF	TGTGCCAGCAGCGTGGACGGGACAGGGATTCAGCCCCAGCATTTT
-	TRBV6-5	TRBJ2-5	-	CASRLQVQETQYF	TGTGCCAGCAGATTACAGGTCCAAGAGACCCAGTACTTC
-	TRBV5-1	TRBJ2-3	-	CASSIETDTQYF	TGCGCCAGCAGCATCGAGACAGATACGCAGTATTTT
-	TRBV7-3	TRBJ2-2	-	CASSPRVTGELFF	TGTGCCAGCAGCCCGAGGGTTACCGGGGAGCTGTTTTTT
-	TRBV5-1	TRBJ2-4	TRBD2	CASSLLPGGAENIQYF	TGCGCCAGCAGCTTGTTGCCCGGGGGGGCGGAAAACATTCAGTACTTC
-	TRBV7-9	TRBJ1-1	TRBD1	CASSPGQGALEAFF	TGTGCCAGCAGCCCCGGACAGGGGGCATTGGAAGCTTTCTTT
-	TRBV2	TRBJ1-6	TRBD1	CASTGQGSNSPLHF	TGTGCCAGCACGGGACAGGGCAGTAATTCACCCCTCCACTTT
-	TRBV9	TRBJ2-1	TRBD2	CASSLSGGSSYNEQFF	TGTGCCAGCAGCCTTTCGGGGGGGAGCTCCTACAATGAGCAGTTCTTC
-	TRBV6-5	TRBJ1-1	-	CASSATGTEAFF	TGTGCCAGCAGTGCCACAGGAACTGAAGCTTTCTTT
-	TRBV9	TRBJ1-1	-	CASSVGGWSMNTEAFF	TGTGCCAGCAGCGTAGGCGGATGGAGTATGAACACTGAAGCTTTCTTT
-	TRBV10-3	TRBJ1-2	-	CAISLQGYGYTF	TGTGCCATCAGTTTACAGGGTTATGGCTACACCTTC
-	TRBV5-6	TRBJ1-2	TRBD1	CASSLVTGQGINYGYTF	TGTGCCAGCAGCTTAGTCACGGGACAGGGCATCAACTATGGCTACACCTTC
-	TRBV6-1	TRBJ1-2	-	CASSEASRDYGYTF	TGTGCCAGCAGTGAAGCTTCCCGGGACTATGGCTACACCTTC
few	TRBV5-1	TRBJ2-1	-	CASSDGTAAYNEQFF	TGCGCCAGCAGCGACGGGACTGCGGCCTACAATGAGCAGTTCTTC
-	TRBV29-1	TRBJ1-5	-	CSVEGGPGQPQHF	TGCAGCGTTGAAGGGGGACCCGGGCAGCCCCAGCATTTT